Listed here are 7 T cell receptor beta chains from one sample, sequenced in a study of T cells in women clearing cervical HPV infection. The method was immunoSEQ multiplex PCR; TCRdb's version includes in-frame clones alone and lacks a portion of them. The clone table shows 40,000 to 55,000 clones, with the ten largest holding 1% to 1.5%. The sample comprised blood buffy coat. The receptor set was obtained from a woman aged 18 to 75 with a cervical HPV16 infection that either progressed to CIN3+ or cleared (not recorded which).

Regarding this clone: The read halts 3 residues ahead of the CDR3 end, with the missing end drawn from the germline J gene. This rearrangement joins TRBV6-1 to TRBJ1-5, with TRBD1 as a possible D gene (5 bases). Germline values: CDR1 MNHNS, CDR2 SASEGT. CDR3 length: 16 amino acids. V shed 2 bases and J shed 5 bases, with 16 bases lying between them. CDR3 DNA (partial): TGTGCCAGCAGTGAACTTCGGGCAGGGCCATATCAGCCC. Translating gives CASSELRAGPYQP. The full CDR3 protein reads CASSELRAGPYQPQHF.

Regarding this clone: The read falls 3 residues short of the CDR3 end, and the missing part is taken from the germline J gene. The chain couples TRBV2 to TRBJ2-2; 9 nucleotides agree with TRBD2. The CDR3 has 18 amino acids. V gave up 4 bases and J gave up 6 bases; unmatched junction bases: 15. CDR1 is SNHLY, CDR2 FYNNEI, per germline. Incomplete CDR3 DNA: TGTGCCAGCAGTGGATACCGCTCCGGGACTAGCTTGCCCGGGGAG. Its protein product is CASSGYRSGTSLPGE. The full CDR3 reads CASSGYRSGTSLPGELFF.

Of note for this clone: Mismatch with germline at one junction end may stem from a read error. From the germline J gene comes the end of the CDR3, since the read stops 3 residues before it. The chain joins TRBV5-4 to TRBJ2-5; a weak D match, TRBD2 (6 bases). Germline loops: CDR1 SGHNT, CDR2 YYREEE (reference sequence). The length of the CDR3 is 14 residues. The CDR3 is CASRLGLASETQYF. CDR3 DNA, as far as it was read: TGTGCCAGCAGGTTGGGGCTAGCGAGTGAGACC.

Note on this clone: The CDR3 extends 3 residues past the end of the read, so its final part is completed from the germline J gene. This chain uses TRBV12-3 or TRBV12-4 with TRBJ2-1, with 12 nucleotides matching TRBD2. This CDR3 is 15 amino acids long. After removal of 5 bases from V and 7 bases from J, the junction contained 6 bases not matched to a gene. CDR3 DNA (partial): TGTGCCAGCAGTCTCGGACTAGCGGGGAGGAATGAG. Translated, it gives CASSLGLAGRNE. The full CDR3 reads CASSLGLAGRNEQFF.

As concerns this clone: The CDR3 goes on 3 residues after the read ends, and that part is filled in from the germline J gene. The chain recombines TRBV20-1 with TRBJ2-1; 9 positions agree with TRBD2. Losses at the gene ends were 0 bases for V and 4 bases for J; bases not matched to a gene: 10. Germline CDR1 and CDR2: DFQATT and SNEGSKA (reference sequence). CDR3 length: 17 amino acids. Partial CDR3 DNA: TGCAGTGCTAGAGATCTCAGGCGCGGGGGGGCTTACAATGAG. It codes for CSARDLRRGGAYNE. In full, the CDR3 is CSARDLRRGGAYNEQFF.

As to this clone: The observed sequence ends 3 residues before the CDR3 terminus, with the missing tail filled in from the germline J gene. The chain combines TRBV19 with TRBJ1-1; D gene unclear. Trimming pared 0 bases from V and 4 bases from J, leaving 12 bases between. This CDR3 contains 15 residues. The germline gives CDR1 LNHDA, CDR2 SQIVND (reference sequence). CDR3 protein: CASSIDMGRRTEAFF. Partial CDR3 DNA: TGTGCCAGTAGTATAGATATGGGCCGGCGCACTGAA.

Worth noting for this clone: The missing CDR3 end, 3 residues past where the read stops, is filled in from the germline J gene. V and J are TRBV2 and TRBJ1-5, with 7 bases that match TRBD1. CDR1 and CDR2 from the germline V gene are SNHLY and FYNNEI. There are 14 residues in the CDR3. V lost 7 bases to trimming and J lost 4 bases; unmatched junction nucleotides: 7. The CDR3 is CASTLQGTNQPQHF. The sequenced part of the CDR3 DNA is TGTGCCAGCACTCTACAGGGGACGAATCAGCCC. The whole variable domain, remainder taken from reference TRBV2 and TRBJ1-5, is EPEVTQTPSHQVTQMGQEVILRCVPISNHLYFYWYRQILGQKVEFLVSFYNNEISEKSEIFDDQFSVERPDGSNFTLKIRSTKLEDSAMYFCASTLQGTNQPQHFGDGTRLSIL.